The clone carrying this TCR beta chain qualifies as hyperexpanded. Its antigen is as yet unknown. This beta chain is an off-target read within a library intended for alpha chains, so its frequency means little. Indicated time point: sample taken at primary tumor resection. The donor group consisted of roughly 76 patients who had untreated, early-stage non-small cell lung cancer. Whole RNA, which was extracted from tumor, nontumor lung tissue or frozen PBMC, was sequenced without any cell sorting. TCR cDNA molecules each carried a unique molecular identifier. Via MiXCR, TCRdb re-called the 5' RACE reads, giving one row per CDR3 protein. This table lists about 10 distinct CDR3 sequences. The source of the sample is a study of spatial heterogeneity in lung cancer. Study overall: Detection of beta-chain sequences consistently exceeded that of alpha-chain sequences. Study-level results: The study found that expanded intratumoral alpha and beta TCR counts tracked tumor mutation counts.

The CDR3 totals 14 residues. Germline CDR1 MNHEY, CDR2 SMNVEV (reference sequence). V was pared by 4 bases and J by 8 bases, with 9 bases of the junction left unmatched. The sample consisted of lung tumor tissue, taken at surgery. This clonotype originated in a male donor with early-stage non-small cell lung cancer. The chain combines TRBV27 with TRBJ1-2; TRBD1 matches 8 bases. CDR3 amino acids: CASSSGTGSKGYTF. As DNA, the CDR3 is TGTGCCAGCAGTTCCGGGACAGGTTCGAAAGGCTACACCTTC.